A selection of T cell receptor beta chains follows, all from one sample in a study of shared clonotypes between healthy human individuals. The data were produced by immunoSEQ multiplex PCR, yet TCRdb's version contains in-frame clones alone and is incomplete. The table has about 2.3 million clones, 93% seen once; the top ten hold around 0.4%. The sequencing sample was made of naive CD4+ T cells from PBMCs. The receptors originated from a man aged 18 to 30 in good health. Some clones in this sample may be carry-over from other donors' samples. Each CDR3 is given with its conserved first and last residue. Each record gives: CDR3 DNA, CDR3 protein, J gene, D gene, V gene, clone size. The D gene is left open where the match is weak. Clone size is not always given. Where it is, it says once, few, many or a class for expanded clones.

TGTGCCAGCAGGTACCCCCACCGGGGGACCCAGTACTTC,CASRYPHRGTQYF,TRBJ2-5,NA,TRBV28,NA
TGTGCCATCAGTGGAGCTTACGAGCAGTACTTC,CAISGAYEQYF,TRBJ2-7,NA,TRBV10-3,NA
TGTGCCAGGAAGGGGCTAGCGACGACGTACGAGCAGTACTTC,CARKGLATTYEQYF,TRBJ2-7,NA,TRBV21-1,NA
TGCAGCGCCGACGGACTAGACTACGAGCAGTACTTC,CSADGLDYEQYF,TRBJ2-7,TRBD2,TRBV29-1,once
TGTGCCAGCAGGGGCAGGGGTAACAATCAGCCCCAGCATTTT,CASRGRGNNQPQHF,TRBJ1-5,NA,TRBV6-1,few
TGTGCCAGTAGCAGGACTAGCGGGAGCGTACTGGGTTACGAGCAGTACTTC,CASSRTSGSVLGYEQYF,TRBJ2-7,TRBD2,TRBV19,NA
TGTGCCAGCAGCTCCGCCCCGGGGCGGGTCTACGAGCAGTACTTC,CASSSAPGRVYEQYF,TRBJ2-7,NA,TRBV7-9,NA
TGTGCCAGCGGTAGCCTTGGGGCCGTAACGGCGTCCTATGGCTACACCTTC,CASGSLGAVTASYGYTF,TRBJ1-2,NA,TRBV27,once
TGTGCCAGCAGTTTAACGGGGGCCCGAAGGAACATTCAGTACTTC,CASSLTGARRNIQYF,TRBJ2-4,NA,TRBV28,once
TGCGCCAGCAGTTTGATAGAAAAGCAGACCCAGTACTTC,CASSLIEKQTQYF,TRBJ2-5,NA,TRBV5-1,NA
TGCGCCAGCAGCCAAGCGCTCTGGGGGGTCTATGAGCAGTTCTTC,CASSQALWGVYEQFF,TRBJ2-1,NA,TRBV4-1,NA
TGCGCCAGCAGCCAACCGCGCCGGGGGATACGCAATCAGCCCCAGCATTTT,CASSQPRRGIRNQPQHF,TRBJ1-5,NA,TRBV4-1,NA
TGTGCCATCAGTGGGGGGACGTCCTACAATGAGCAGTTCTTC,CAISGGTSYNEQFF,TRBJ2-1,NA,TRBV10-3,NA
TGTGCCAGCAGCTCAGAGTCTTCGGCGCAGTATTTT,CASSSESSAQYF,TRBJ2-3,NA,TRBV7-2,NA
TGTGCCAGCAGCCCGCCCAGCCGGGAAAAACTGTTTTTT,CASSPPSREKLFF,TRBJ1-4,NA,TRBV7-9,NA
TGTGCCAGCAGTTTAGGCCCCAGAGCGGGACAGCCCCAGCATTTT,CASSLGPRAGQPQHF,TRBJ1-5,NA,TRBV28,few
TGCGCCAGCAGCTTAAAACTACTAGCGACCCAAGAGACCCAGTACTTC,CASSLKLLATQETQYF,TRBJ2-5,TRBD2,TRBV5-1,NA
TGTGCCAGCAGTCCCCGGGACATAAGAGAGACCCAGTACTTC,CASSPRDIRETQYF,TRBJ2-5,NA,TRBV25-1,NA
TGCAGCGTACATCGGGGCGTAGAGACCCAGTACTTC,CSVHRGVETQYF,TRBJ2-5,NA,TRBV29-1,NA
TGTGCCAGCAGCCAAATGGGACAGGGTGCGTTTGAAGCTTTCTTT,CASSQMGQGAFEAFF,TRBJ1-1,TRBD1,TRBV7-9,once
TGTGCCAGCTCACGGCAGGGGGTCAGCAATCAGCCCCAGCATTTT,CASSRQGVSNQPQHF,TRBJ1-5,TRBD1,TRBV18,NA
TGTGCCAGCAGCTTAGAGTGGGCAGGCATAGGCACCGGGGAGCTGTTTTTT,CASSLEWAGIGTGELFF,TRBJ2-2,NA,TRBV11-2,once
TGTGCCAGCAGCCAAGATGGCAGAGATCAGCCCCAGCATTTT,CASSQDGRDQPQHF,TRBJ1-5,NA,TRBV4-2,NA
TGTGCCAGCTCACCACTATCCGGACAGGGGGATTCTGAGGGCTACACCTTC,CASSPLSGQGDSEGYTF,TRBJ1-2,TRBD1,TRBV18,NA
TGTGCCAGCAGAACAACGGACAGTTCAAATGAAAAACTGTTTTTT,CASRTTDSSNEKLFF,TRBJ1-4,NA,TRBV28,once
TGTGCCAGCAGTTCCCGACAGTACAGCAATCAGCCCCAGCATTTT,CASSSRQYSNQPQHF,TRBJ1-5,NA,TRBV27,NA
TGTGCCAGCAGCTCCTACAGTCCCTCTAGCACAGATACGCAGTATTTT,CASSSYSPSSTDTQYF,TRBJ2-3,NA,TRBV11-2,NA
TGTGCCAGCAGCCTTGCGGGGGACACAAGCTACAATGAGCAGTTCTTC,CASSLAGDTSYNEQFF,TRBJ2-1,NA,TRBV7-2,NA
TGTGCCAGCAGCGTCTCCGGGACAGGCAATCTCGAGCAGTACTTC,CASSVSGTGNLEQYF,TRBJ2-7,TRBD1,TRBV9,NA
TGTGCCACCAGCAGAGATTTGGACATCCGAAACATTCAGTACTTC,CATSRDLDIRNIQYF,TRBJ2-4,NA,TRBV15,NA
TGTGCCAGCCGCGGGGTTGAAGAGACCCAGTACTTC,CASRGVEETQYF,TRBJ2-5,NA,TRBV9,NA
TGTGCCAGCAGTCCCGGGTCCCGCTCATGGGAGCAGTACTTC,CASSPGSRSWEQYF,TRBJ2-7,NA,TRBV6-5,NA
TGTGCCAGCACCTGGACAAGAGGCCCGTACGAGCAGTACTTC,CASTWTRGPYEQYF,TRBJ2-7,NA,TRBV7-2,NA
TGTGCCAGCAGCTTATCGGGGACTAGCGGGGACAATGAGCAGTTCTTC,CASSLSGTSGDNEQFF,TRBJ2-1,TRBD2,TRBV11-2,NA
TGTGCCAGCAGATCCCGCCCCGACTCCTACGAGCAGTACTTC,CASRSRPDSYEQYF,TRBJ2-7,NA,TRBV6-5,NA
TGTGCCAGCAGCTTTTCGCCGTACACCGGGGAGCTGTTTTTT,CASSFSPYTGELFF,TRBJ2-2,NA,TRBV7-9,NA
TGCGCCAGCAGCCCGGACCCCGACACTGAAGCTTTCTTT,CASSPDPDTEAFF,TRBJ1-1,NA,TRBV5-1,NA
TGTGCCAGCAGTGTGTCTAGCAGCAGAAGCACAGATACGCAGTATTTT,CASSVSSSRSTDTQYF,TRBJ2-3,NA,TRBV2,NA
TGTGCCAGCAGTTACGTGGGGATGAAAACCTACGAGCAGTACTTC,CASSYVGMKTYEQYF,TRBJ2-7,NA,TRBV6-7,once
TGTGCCAGCAGCTTAGCGGACTTTAGCTATGGCGAGCAGTACTTC,CASSLADFSYGEQYF,TRBJ2-7,NA,TRBV7-2,NA
TGTGCCAGCAGGCCTCCGGGACGCTTCTCCTACGAGCAGTACTTC,CASRPPGRFSYEQYF,TRBJ2-7,NA,TRBV28,NA
TGCGCCAGCAGCTTGCTAGGGCAGGGGATCTACACCTTC,CASSLLGQGIYTF,TRBJ1-2,NA,TRBV5-1,NA
TGTGCCAGCAGCTTAGATTCTGGGGTGGGGCTCCTTTTT,CASSLDSGVGLLF,TRBJ2-3,NA,TRBV7-6,NA
TGTGCCAGCAGTGGGACAGGGGGGAACACTGAAGCTTTCTTT,CASSGTGGNTEAFF,TRBJ1-1,TRBD1,TRBV25-1,NA
TGTGCCAGCAGTATAGACAGGGGAACTGAAGCTTTCTTT,CASSIDRGTEAFF,TRBJ1-1,TRBD1,TRBV6-1,NA
TGTGCCACCAGTACCTACCGGGGGAGAGACGAAAAACTGTTTTTT,CATSTYRGRDEKLFF,TRBJ1-4,NA,TRBV15,NA
TGCGCCAGCAGCCAGGAATGGGGCGGCGAGCAGTACTTC,CASSQEWGGEQYF,TRBJ2-7,NA,TRBV4-1,NA
TGTGCCAGCAATACGGGAGGGTACAATGAGCAGTTCTTC,CASNTGGYNEQFF,TRBJ2-1,TRBD2,TRBV6-1,NA
TGTGCCAGCAGTGACATAGGACAGGTTTCCTACGAGCAGTACTTC,CASSDIGQVSYEQYF,TRBJ2-7,TRBD1,TRBV6-4,NA
TGTGCCAGCAGCCAAGAATCCCCGGCGGGGGGCCCTCCATACTACGAGCAGTACTTC,CASSQESPAGGPPYYEQYF,TRBJ2-7,TRBD2,TRBV4-2,NA
TGTGCCAGTAGTATGGTCATAAACTATGGCTACACCTTC,CASSMVINYGYTF,TRBJ1-2,NA,TRBV19,NA
TGTGCCAGCAGCTTAACAAGCAATCAGCCCCAGCATTTT,CASSLTSNQPQHF,TRBJ1-5,NA,TRBV7-3,few